The 32 T cell receptor beta chains below come from one sample, sequenced in a study of immunodeficiency. Measured with immunoSEQ multiplex PCR; TCRdb has only the in-frame clones, and not every one. In the table there are about 1,400 clones, roughly 93% of which are singletons. The sample comprised CD8+ T cells from blood. Every receptor here comes from a human donor in good health.

This clone was observed once. V usage is TRBV19 and J usage is TRBJ1-1; 9 nucleotides line up with TRBD1. V was clipped by 8 bases and J by 1 base; unmatched bases: 5. The length of the CDR3 is 14 residues. Germline CDR1 LNHDA, CDR2 SQIVND (reference sequence). This CDR3 is CASLRQGGNTEAFF. The CDR3 nucleotides are TGTGCCAGTCTTCGACAGGGGGGGAACACTGAAGCTTTCTTT.

This clone was seen a few times. The chain links TRBV7-9 to TRBJ1-1, with 8 bases lining up with TRBD1. Losses at the gene ends were 6 bases for V and 4 bases for J; bases not matched to a gene: 7. CDR1 is SEHNR, CDR2 FQNEAQ, per germline (reference sequence). This CDR3 region has 14 residues. The CDR3 region is CASRIGTGGTEAFF. In DNA form, the CDR3 reads TGTGCCAGCAGGATTGGAACAGGGGGCACTGAAGCTTTCTTT.

The V and J genes are TRBV28 and TRBJ1-1; no reliable D call. V dropped 2 bases and J dropped 0 bases, with 4 bases sitting between them. CDR1 and CDR2 from the germline V gene are MDHEN and SYDVKM. The CDR3 loop spans 13 amino acids. The CDR3 loop is CASSLIVNTEAFF. CDR3 DNA sequence: TGTGCCAGCAGTTTAATAGTGAACACTGAAGCTTTCTTT.

The J gene is TRBJ2-1, the V gene TRBV29-1; the D gene is possibly TRBD2 (6 bases). Trimming removed 6 bases from V and 4 bases from J, with 16 bases in between. CDR3 length: 14 amino acids. CDR1 SQVTM and CDR2 ANQGSEA come from the germline V gene. CDR3 residues: CSVGTGDSYNEQFF. Here the CDR3 DNA reads TGCAGCGTGGGGACGGGGGACTCGTACAATGAGCAGTTCTTC.

The V call is TRBV27, the J call TRBJ1-2; 8 bases align to TRBD1. This CDR3 region has 12 residues. Per germline, CDR1 MNHEY and CDR2 SMNVEV (reference sequence). Trimming took 6 bases from V and 4 from J; bases not matched to a gene: 1. CDR3 nucleotide sequence: TGTGCCAGCAGGGGACAGGCCTATGGCTACACCTTC. This translates into CASRGQAYGYTF.

The chain joins TRBV7-9 to TRBJ1-2; a possible D gene is TRBD1 (6 bases). CDR3 size: 14 residues. V lost 6 bases and J lost 5, with 16 bases in between. Germline V lookup: CDR1 SEHNR, CDR2 FQNEAQ (reference sequence). For the CDR3, the DNA is TGTGCCAGCAGGCCTAAGGGACAACCATATGGCTACACCTTC. Residues: CASRPKGQPYGYTF.

The J gene is TRBJ1-2, the V gene TRBV27, with 10 bases identical to TRBD1. The CDR3 runs 16 residues. Germline trimming cut 0 bases from V and 4 bases from J; bases unmatched to any gene: 5. Germline V gene data show CDR1 as MNHEY and CDR2 as SMNVEV (reference sequence). This CDR3 reads CASSLSRQGAVYGYTF. The CDR3 DNA sequence: TGTGCCAGCAGTTTATCAAGACAGGGGGCCGTCTATGGCTACACCTTC.

This clone showed up just once. This sequence joins TRBV19 and TRBJ1-1, with D maybe TRBD1 (6 bases). The CDR3 totals 16 residues. Germline CDR1 is LNHDA and CDR2 is SQIVND (reference sequence). Trimming shortened V by 5 bases and J by 3 bases, and 19 bases separated the two germline ends. CDR3 amino acids: CASSVRRIGGDTEAFF. The CDR3 nucleotides are TGTGCCAGTAGTGTACGACGGATAGGGGGGGACACTGAAGCTTTCTTT.

This clone appeared once. The rearrangement uses TRBV19 and TRBJ2-7, with 9 bases lining up with TRBD1. The germline gives CDR1 LNHDA, CDR2 SQIVND (reference sequence). The CDR3 spans 16 residues. The V segment lost 1 base and the J segment 1 base; nucleotides outside the gene matches: 5. This CDR3 reads CASSIAGTGWSYEQYF. The CDR3 nucleotides are TGTGCCAGTAGTATAGCCGGGACAGGGTGGTCCTACGAGCAGTACTTC.

This clone appeared once. This chain uses TRBV13 with TRBJ2-7; D may match TRBD1 or TRBD2 (6 bases each). Between the trimmed V and J ends, which lost 4 bases and 3 bases, there was a span of 16 bases. CDR1 PRHDT and CDR2 FYEKMQ come from the germline V gene (reference sequence). The CDR3 covers 15 residues. CDR3 nucleotides: TGTGCCAGCAGCTCTACGGACGGGGGCCGCTACGAGCAGTACTTC. It specifies CASSSTDGGRYEQYF. The variable domain in full, completed from reference TRBV13 and TRBJ2-7, reads AAGVIQSPRHLIKEKRETATLKCYPIPRHDTVYWYQQGPGQDPQFLISFYEKMQSDKGSIPDRFSAQQFSDYHSELNMSSLELGDSALYFCASSSTDGGRYEQYFGPGTRLTVT.

V and J are TRBV2 and TRBJ1-4, with TRBD1 matching 7 bases. Germline V lookup: CDR1 SNHLY, CDR2 FYNNEI. The CDR3 spans 15 residues. V shed 6 bases, J shed 3 bases, and the junction held 7 bases outside the gene matches. CDR3 DNA: TGTGCCAGCAGCAACAGGGGCTCGCCTAATGAAAAACTGTTTTTT. It translates to CASSNRGSPNEKLFF. Variable domain in full (rest from reference TRBV2 and TRBJ1-4): EPEVTQTPSHQVTQMGQEVILRCVPISNHLYFYWYRQILGQKVEFLVSFYNNEISEKSEIFDDQFSVERPDGSNFTLKIRSTKLEDSAMYFCASSNRGSPNEKLFFGSGTQLSVL.

DNA of the CDR3: TGTGCCAGCAGCCCAGCCCACAGGGGGCCAAACTATGGCTACACCTTC. It codes for CASSPAHRGPNYGYTF. The V call is TRBV14, the J call TRBJ1-2; 9 nucleotides align to TRBD1. Germline V gene data show CDR1 as SGHDN and CDR2 as FVKESK. The J segment lost 2 bases and the V segment lost 4 bases, leaving 8 bases of the junction unmatched. The CDR3 covers 16 residues.

The V and J genes are TRBV5-8 and TRBJ2-7; the D is unclear. Germline V gives CDR1 SGHTS, CDR2 YDEGEE. The V end lost 1 base, the J end lost 5 bases, and 19 bases lay between the germline ends. This CDR3 has 16 residues. CDR3 DNA: TGTGCCAGCAGCTTGTCGGTGTCCTCCCCTAAAAACGAGCAGTACTTC. It is translated as CASSLSVSSPKNEQYF. Full variable domain (missing parts from reference TRBV5-8 and TRBJ2-7): EAGVTQSPTHLIKTRGQQATLRCSPISGHTSVYWYQQALGLGLQFLLWYDEGEERNRGNFPPRFSGRQFPNYSSELNVNALELEDSALYLCASSLSVSSPKNEQYFGPGTRLTVT.

The chain is built from TRBV4-2 and TRBJ1-1; tentatively, D is TRBD1 (5 bases). Germline-derived CDR1 and CDR2 are LGHNA and YNFKEQ. There are 16 residues in the CDR3. The V and J ends lost 0 bases and 1 base respectively, with 12 bases between them. CDR3 DNA sequence: TGTGCCAGCAGCCAAGACCAGGGTGGGGGGAACACTGAAGCTTTCTTT. This translates into CASSQDQGGGNTEAFF.

The chain uses TRBV9 and TRBJ1-2, with D maybe TRBD1 (6 bases). The CDR3 runs to 16 residues. Germline CDR1 and CDR2: SGDLS and YYNGEE. Trimming took off 3 bases at V and 4 bases at J, with 19 bases between the two ends. The CDR3: CASSAPLNRDAYGYTF. Here the CDR3 DNA reads TGTGCCAGCAGCGCACCCCTCAACAGGGACGCCTATGGCTACACCTTC.

This chain joins TRBV27 and TRBJ1-2, with D possibly being TRBD1 (6 bases). The CDR3 length is 15 residues. In germline, CDR1 is MNHEY, CDR2 SMNVEV (reference sequence). V lost 5 bases to trimming and J lost 4 bases, with 17 bases between them. The CDR3 here is CASSIGGGKGYGYTF. DNA of the CDR3: TGTGCCAGCAGTATCGGGGGGGGCAAGGGCTATGGCTACACCTTC.

V is TRBV28 and J is TRBJ1-6; no clear D gene. This CDR3 has 15 residues. Looked up from germline, CDR1 is MDHEN and CDR2 is SYDVKM. V shed 5 bases and J shed 0 bases, with 8 bases lying between them. The CDR3 sequence is CASSRGSSYNSPLHF. The DNA for the CDR3 is TGTGCCAGCAGTCGCGGTTCCTCCTATAATTCACCCCTCCACTTT. The whole variable domain, remainder taken from reference TRBV28 and TRBJ1-6, is DVKVTQSSRYLVKRTGEKVFLECVQDMDHENMFWYRQDPGLGLRLIYFSYDVKMKEKGDIPEGYSVSREKKERFSLILESASTNQTSMYLCASSRGSSYNSPLHFGNGTRLTVT.

The V gene is TRBV27, the J gene TRBJ2-7; maybe TRBD2 (5 bases). The CDR3 consists of 14 residues. V shed 2 bases and J shed 3 bases, with 11 bases lying between them. Germline V gene sequence: CDR1 MNHEY, CDR2 SMNVEV (reference sequence). CDR3 region: CASSLGSGIYEQYF. CDR3 in DNA: TGTGCCAGCAGTTTAGGTTCCGGGATCTACGAGCAGTACTTC.

This sequence joins TRBV18 and TRBJ2-2, with D uncertain. The CDR3 loop spans 13 amino acids. CDR1 is KGHSH and CDR2 is LQKENI in the germline V gene. Between the trimmed V and J ends, which lost 10 bases and 5 bases, there was a span of 14 bases. In DNA, the CDR3 is TGTGCCACTTTCGAGGCGGCGACCGGGGAGCTGTTTTTT. It specifies CATFEAATGELFF.

The chain recombines TRBV27 with TRBJ1-2; TRBD1 matches 8 bases. J was trimmed by 5 bases and V by 6 bases; bases with no gene match: 5. Germline V lookup: CDR1 MNHEY, CDR2 SMNVEV (reference sequence). This CDR3 contains 13 residues. CDR3 coding DNA: TGTGCCAGCAGACACGGACAGGGATATGGCTACACCTTC. It translates to CASRHGQGYGYTF.

V and J are TRBV24-1 and TRBJ1-4; maybe TRBD1 (6 bases). In germline, CDR1 is KGHDR, CDR2 SFDVKD. The CDR3 runs to 16 residues. V lost 6 bases and J lost 4, with 17 bases in between. The CDR3 reads CATSNQPDRHNEKLFF. The CDR3, as DNA: TGTGCCACCAGTAACCAGCCGGACAGACATAATGAAAAACTGTTTTTT.

J is TRBJ2-3 and V is TRBV10-1; 7 bases match TRBD2. This CDR3 has 16 residues. CDR1 and CDR2 (germline): WNHNN, SYGVQD (reference sequence). The V segment lost 0 bases and the J segment 2 bases; nucleotides outside the gene matches: 5. The CDR3 sequence: CASSESGGGNTDTQYF. CDR3 in DNA: TGCGCCAGCAGTGAGTCGGGGGGGGGAAACACAGATACGCAGTATTTT.

This sequence joins TRBV4-1 and TRBJ1-4, with D perhaps TRBD1 (6 bases). Germline lookup yields CDR1 MGHRA and CDR2 YSYEKL. V was trimmed by 1 base and J by 7 bases, leaving 16 bases between them. The CDR3 consists of 16 residues. This chain's CDR3 is CASSQVLPRGGEKLFF. CDR3 bases: TGCGCCAGCAGCCAAGTCTTACCCAGGGGAGGTGAAAAACTGTTTTTT.

V is TRBV7-9 and J is TRBJ2-7; 10 bases agree with TRBD1. Looked up from germline, CDR1 is SEHNR and CDR2 is FQNEAQ (reference sequence). Losses at the gene ends were 5 bases for V and 1 base for J; bases not matched to a gene: 5. CDR3 length: 15 amino acids. The CDR3 DNA reads as TGTGCCAGCAGCCCCCGGGACAGGGGTTCCTACGAGCAGTACTTC. Its translation: CASSPRDRGSYEQYF.

This chain connects TRBV7-9 to TRBJ2-1; D is ambiguous. The germline V and J ends were trimmed by 1 base and 3 bases, with 13 bases remaining between them. Per germline, CDR1 SEHNR and CDR2 FQNEAQ (reference sequence). This CDR3 has 16 residues. CDR3 region: CASSLVASGFYNEQFF. The CDR3 DNA follows: TGTGCCAGCAGCTTAGTTGCCAGTGGGTTCTACAATGAGCAGTTCTTC.

The chain recombines TRBV5-1 with TRBJ2-1, with D possibly matching TRBD2 (5 bases). The germline V and J ends were trimmed by 3 bases and 9 bases, with 13 bases remaining between them. CDR1 and CDR2 (germline): SGHRS, YFSETQ. The CDR3 spans 13 residues. The CDR3 DNA follows: TGCGCCAGCAGCTGGACTTTCTCGGTTGAGCAGTTCTTC. This sequence encodes CASSWTFSVEQFF.

This clone occurred once. This chain uses TRBV5-1 with TRBJ1-1; no definite D call. This CDR3 has 11 residues. Germline CDR1 SGHRS, CDR2 YFSETQ. Between the trimmed V and J ends, which lost 3 bases and 8 bases, there was a span of 8 bases. The CDR3: CASSSSPEAFF. The CDR3 region has the DNA TGCGCCAGCAGCTCCTCGCCCGAAGCTTTCTTT.

The chain combines TRBV27 with TRBJ2-2; either TRBD1 or TRBD2 may fit D (5 bases each). V was cut by 5 bases and J by 8 bases, with 15 bases left in between. CDR3 length equals 14 residues. Germline V gene data show CDR1 as MNHEY and CDR2 as SMNVEV (reference sequence). The CDR3 spells CASSMVGTGGELFF. CDR3 in DNA: TGTGCCAGCAGTATGGTCGGGACGGGGGGGGAGCTGTTTTTT.

This clone has only a few counts. This chain connects TRBV13 to TRBJ2-2, with D maybe TRBD1 (6 bases). Germline V lookup: CDR1 PRHDT, CDR2 FYEKMQ (reference sequence). The CDR3 totals 16 residues. V was trimmed by 0 bases and J by 0 bases, leaving 8 bases between them. The CDR3 DNA reads as TGTGCCAGCAGCTTAGGAGGACAGACGAACACCGGGGAGCTGTTTTTT. Translated: CASSLGGQTNTGELFF.

The rearrangement uses TRBV13 and TRBJ1-2; TRBD1 matches at 7 bases. Germline V CDR1 and CDR2: PRHDT, FYEKMQ (reference sequence). The CDR3 length is 16 residues. With 5 bases clipped from V and 3 bases from J, the junction kept 12 bases outside the gene matches. This CDR3 is CASSLFILGTDYGYTF. The CDR3 coding sequence is TGTGCCAGCAGCCTATTCATCCTCGGGACAGACTATGGCTACACCTTC.

J is TRBJ1-5 and V is TRBV19; the match to TRBD1 covers 7 bases. This CDR3 contains 16 residues. The ends lost 3 bases at V and 3 bases at J; junction bases unmatched: 8. Per germline, CDR1 LNHDA and CDR2 SQIVND (reference sequence). Written as DNA, the CDR3 is TGTGCCAGTAGTATCGTGTGGGACAGCGACAATCAGCCCCAGCATTTT. Its protein is CASSIVWDSDNQPQHF.

J is TRBJ2-3 and V is TRBV28; D is perhaps TRBD2 (6 bases). The CDR3 runs to 15 residues. The V and J ends lost 6 bases and 2 bases respectively, with 15 bases between them. Germline loops: CDR1 MDHEN, CDR2 SYDVKM. DNA for the CDR3: TGTGCCAGCAGACCGACTGGGAGGAACACAGATACGCAGTATTTT. It translates to CASRPTGRNTDTQYF.